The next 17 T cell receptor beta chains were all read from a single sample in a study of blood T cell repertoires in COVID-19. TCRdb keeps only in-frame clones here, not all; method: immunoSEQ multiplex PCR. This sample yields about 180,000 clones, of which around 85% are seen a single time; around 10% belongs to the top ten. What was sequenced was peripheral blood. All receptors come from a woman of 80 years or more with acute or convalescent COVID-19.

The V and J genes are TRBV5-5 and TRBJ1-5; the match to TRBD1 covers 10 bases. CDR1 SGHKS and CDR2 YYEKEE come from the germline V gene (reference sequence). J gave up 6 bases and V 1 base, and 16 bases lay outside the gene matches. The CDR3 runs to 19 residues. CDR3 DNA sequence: TGTGCCAGCAGCTTGTTACCTCCGACCCGGGACAGGGGTCGTCAGCCCCAGCATTTT. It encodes CASSLLPPTRDRGRQPQHF. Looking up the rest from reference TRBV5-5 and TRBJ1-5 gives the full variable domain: DAGVTQSPTHLIKTRGQQVTLRCSPISGHKSVSWYQQVLGQGPQFIFQYYEKEERGRGNFPDRFSARQFPNYSSELNVNALLLGDSALYLCASSLLPPTRDRGRQPQHFGDGTRLSIL.

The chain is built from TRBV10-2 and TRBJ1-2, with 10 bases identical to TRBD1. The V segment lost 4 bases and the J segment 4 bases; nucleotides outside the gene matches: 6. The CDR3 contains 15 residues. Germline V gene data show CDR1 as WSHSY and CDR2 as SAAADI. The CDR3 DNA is TGCGCCAGCAGTGTTACGGGACAGGGGACCTATGGCTACACCTTC. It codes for CASSVTGQGTYGYTF.

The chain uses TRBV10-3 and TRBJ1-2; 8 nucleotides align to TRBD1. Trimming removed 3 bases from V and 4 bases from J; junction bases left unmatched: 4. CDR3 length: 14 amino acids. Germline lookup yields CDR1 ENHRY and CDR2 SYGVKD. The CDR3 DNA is TGTGCCATCAGTGACCAAACAGGGGGCTATGGCTACACCTTC. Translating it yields CAISDQTGGYGYTF.

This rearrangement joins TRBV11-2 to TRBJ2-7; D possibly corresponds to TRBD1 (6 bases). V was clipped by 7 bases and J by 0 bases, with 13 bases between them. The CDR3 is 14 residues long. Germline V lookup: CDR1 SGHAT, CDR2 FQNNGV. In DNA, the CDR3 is TGTGCCAGCAAAACGGACAGTCGCTCCTACGAGCAGTACTTC. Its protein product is CASKTDSRSYEQYF.

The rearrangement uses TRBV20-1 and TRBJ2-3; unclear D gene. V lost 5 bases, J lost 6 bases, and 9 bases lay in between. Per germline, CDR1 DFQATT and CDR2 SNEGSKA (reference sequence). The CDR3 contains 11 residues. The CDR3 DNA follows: TGCAGTGCTGTCGTCGGGGATACGCAGTATTTT. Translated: CSAVVGDTQYF.

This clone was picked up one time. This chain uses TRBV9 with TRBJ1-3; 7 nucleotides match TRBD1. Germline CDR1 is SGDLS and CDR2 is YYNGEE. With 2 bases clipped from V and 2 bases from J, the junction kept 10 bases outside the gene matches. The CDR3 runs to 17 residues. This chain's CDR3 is CASSVSTGTFTGNTIYF. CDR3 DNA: TGTGCCAGCAGCGTGTCGACAGGGACTTTCACTGGAAACACCATATATTTT. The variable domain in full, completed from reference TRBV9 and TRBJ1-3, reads DSGVTQTPKHLITATGQRVTLRCSPRSGDLSVYWYQQSLDQGLQFLIQYYNGEERAKGNILERFSAQQFPDLHSELNLSSLELGDSALYFCASSVSTGTFTGNTIYFGEGSWLTVV.

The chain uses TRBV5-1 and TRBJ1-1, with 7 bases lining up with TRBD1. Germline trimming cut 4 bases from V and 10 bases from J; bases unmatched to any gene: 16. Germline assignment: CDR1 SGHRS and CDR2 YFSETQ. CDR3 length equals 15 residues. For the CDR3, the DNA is TGCGCCAGCAGCCCCCGGATTGGGACAGACCCGGGAGCTTTCTTT. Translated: CASSPRIGTDPGAFF.

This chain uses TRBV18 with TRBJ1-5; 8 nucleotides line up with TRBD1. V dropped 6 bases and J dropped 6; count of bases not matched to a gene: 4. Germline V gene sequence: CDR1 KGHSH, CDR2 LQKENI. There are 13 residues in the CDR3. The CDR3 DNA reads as TGTGCCAGCTCCCCGGGACAGGTTCAGCCCCAGCATTTT. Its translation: CASSPGQVQPQHF.

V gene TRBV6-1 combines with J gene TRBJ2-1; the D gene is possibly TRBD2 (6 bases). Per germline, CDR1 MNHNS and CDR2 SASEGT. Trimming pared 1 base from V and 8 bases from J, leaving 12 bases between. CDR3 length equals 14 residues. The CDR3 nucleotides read TGTGCCAGCAGTGAAGGGAGCGGGTGGGATGAGCAGTTCTTC. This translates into CASSEGSGWDEQFF.

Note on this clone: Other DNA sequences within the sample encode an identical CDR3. Here the CDR3 DNA reads TGTGCCAGCAGCCAATCGGGGTCCTACGAGCAGTACTTC. Its translation is CASSQSGSYEQYF. The chain is built from TRBV3-1 (or the pseudogene TRBV3-2) and TRBJ2-7, with D possibly being TRBD2 (5 bases). The CDR3 loop spans 13 amino acids. Germline lookup yields CDR1 LGHDT and CDR2 YNNKEL (reference sequence). Trimming shortened V by 2 bases and J by 1 base, and 6 bases separated the two germline ends.

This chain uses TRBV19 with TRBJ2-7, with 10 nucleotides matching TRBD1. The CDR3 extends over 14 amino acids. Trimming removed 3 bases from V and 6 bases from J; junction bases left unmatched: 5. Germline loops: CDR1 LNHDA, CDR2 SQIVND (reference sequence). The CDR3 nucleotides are TGTGCCAGTAGTATGGTGACAGGGGGCAGCGAGCAGTACTTC. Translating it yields CASSMVTGGSEQYF.

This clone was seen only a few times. CDR3 coding DNA: TGTGCCAGCAGCGTGTCGGGACTAGCGGTGAACACCGGGGAGCTGTTTTTT. This codes for CASSVSGLAVNTGELFF. The J gene is TRBJ2-2, the V gene TRBV9, with 11 bases lining up with TRBD2. This CDR3 spans 17 amino acids. The germline V gene encodes CDR1 SGDLS and CDR2 YYNGEE. Trimming cost V 2 bases and J 1 base; bases outside gene matches: 4.

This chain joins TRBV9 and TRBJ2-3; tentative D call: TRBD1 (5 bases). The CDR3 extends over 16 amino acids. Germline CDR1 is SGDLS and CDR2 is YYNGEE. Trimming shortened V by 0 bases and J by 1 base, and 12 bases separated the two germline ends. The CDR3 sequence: CASSVAGAYGTDTQYF. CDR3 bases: TGTGCCAGCAGCGTAGCTGGGGCCTACGGCACAGATACGCAGTATTTT.

The CDR3 nucleotides are TGCGCCAGCAGCGCCACGGGGGGCCAGTACTTC. As protein: CASSATGGQYF. V usage is TRBV5-1 and J usage is TRBJ2-5, with 7 bases matching TRBD2. V lost 4 bases and J lost 10; bases outside the gene matches: 4. The CDR3 length is 11 residues. Looked up from germline, CDR1 is SGHRS and CDR2 is YFSETQ.

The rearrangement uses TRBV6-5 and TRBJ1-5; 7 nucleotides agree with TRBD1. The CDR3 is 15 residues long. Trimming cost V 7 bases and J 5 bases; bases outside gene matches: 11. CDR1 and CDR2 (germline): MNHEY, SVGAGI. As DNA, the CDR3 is TGTGCCAGCATCCGCGCAGGGGGAGACGATCAGCCCCAGCATTTT. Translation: CASIRAGGDDQPQHF.

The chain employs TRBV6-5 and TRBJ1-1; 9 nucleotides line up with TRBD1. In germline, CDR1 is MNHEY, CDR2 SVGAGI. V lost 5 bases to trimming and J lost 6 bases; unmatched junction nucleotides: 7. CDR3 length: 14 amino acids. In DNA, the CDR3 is TGTGCCAGCAGTCTCTGGGACAGGGATGCTGAAGCTTTCTTT. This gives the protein CASSLWDRDAEAFF.

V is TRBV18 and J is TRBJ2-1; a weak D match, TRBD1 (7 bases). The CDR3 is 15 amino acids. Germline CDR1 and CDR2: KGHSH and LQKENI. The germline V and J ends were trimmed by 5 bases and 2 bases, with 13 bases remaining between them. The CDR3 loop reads CASSARGDAYNEQFF. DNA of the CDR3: TGTGCCAGCTCAGCCAGGGGGGACGCCTACAATGAGCAGTTCTTC.